These T cell receptor beta chains were read from a single sample in a study of blood T cell repertoires in COVID-19. Profiled with immunoSEQ multiplex PCR; TCRdb holds only in-frame clones, not every one. Altogether 60,000 to 70,000 clones are present, 70% to 85% being singletons, with the ten largest covering around 5.1%. Sequencing used peripheral blood. All receptors come from an older woman with acute or convalescent COVID-19. Both conserved end residues are part of each CDR3. The D gene is left open where the match is weak. Expanded clones are given a class, and other clones once, few, many or no size at all.

TRBJ2-3	TRBD1	TRBV29-1	-	TGCAGCGTTGATAGCCCCGTACGTCCCGCCAACCCCACAGGGGGCACAGATACGCAGTATTTT	CSVDSPVRPANPTGGTDTQYF
TRBJ2-1	TRBD2	TRBV29-1	-	TGCAGCGCCCGGGGGGGGGAAAAGGGCAATGAGCAGTTCTTC	CSARGGEKGNEQFF
TRBJ2-2	TRBD2	TRBV4-2	-	TGTGCCAGCAGCCAAGATCCTAGCGGGGGCGGGGAGCTGTTTTTT	CASSQDPSGGGELFF
TRBJ2-3	-	TRBV20-1	few	TGCAGTGCTCAGGATGGCGATACGCAGTATTTT	CSAQDGDTQYF
TRBJ2-7	-	TRBV28	-	TGTGCCAGCGGTCTCCGGGACGAGCAGTACTTC	CASGLRDEQYF
TRBJ2-1	-	TRBV9	-	TGTGCCAGCAGCGTAGCCTCAGGTTACAATGAGCAGTTCTTC	CASSVASGYNEQFF
TRBJ2-3	-	TRBV3-1/TRBV3-2	-	TGTGCCAGCAGCCAAGGGCTAGTTACAGATACGCAGTATTTT	CASSQGLVTDTQYF
TRBJ1-3	-	TRBV29-1	once	TGCAGCGTTCGACCGGGGACAAGGGGAAACACCATATATTTT	CSVRPGTRGNTIYF
TRBJ2-7	TRBD2	TRBV5-1	-	TGCGCCAGCAGCGCGGGACTAGCAAGCGAGCAGTACTTC	CASSAGLASEQYF
TRBJ2-7	TRBD1	TRBV6-2/TRBV6-3	-	TGTGCCAGCAGTTACTCGTCGCAGGGGGCGGGCGAGCAGTACTTC	CASSYSSQGAGEQYF
TRBJ2-5	TRBD2	TRBV7-2	-	TGTGCCAGCAGCTTAGATGGGGGGACTAGTCAGACCCAGTACTTC	CASSLDGGTSQTQYF
TRBJ2-1	-	TRBV19	-	TGTGCCAGTAGTATAGCTCTCTACAATGAGCAGTTCTTC	CASSIALYNEQFF
TRBJ2-5	TRBD1	TRBV12-3/TRBV12-4	-	TGTGCCAGCAACAGGGGCGAATTGGAGACCCAGTACTTC	CASNRGELETQYF
TRBJ2-7	-	TRBV7-8	-	TGTGCCAGCAGCCGAGACCAGGGGGGAGGCTACGAGCAGTACTTC	CASSRDQGGGYEQYF
TRBJ2-5	TRBD1	TRBV30	-	TGTGCCTGGAGTGTATGGGGCAAGGGGGCCGCGGAGACCCAGTACTTC	CAWSVWGKGAAETQYF
TRBJ1-5	-	TRBV29-1	once	TGCAGCGTTGAGACAGATCTCGGGCCCCAGCATTTT	CSVETDLGPQHF
TRBJ2-1	-	TRBV6-2/TRBV6-3	-	TGTGCCAGCAGTCGAAGTCAGACCTACAATGAGCAGTTCTTC	CASSRSQTYNEQFF